This T cell receptor beta chain was recovered during a study of cytomegalovirus exposure and HLA in healthy donors. Overall study context: Roughly 180 million T cells yielded 120 million or so unique TCR beta sequences, as an earlier analysis found. Genetic ancestry analysis placed under 90% of the approximately 400 donors that were genotyped in the Caucasian-associated cluster.

Per germline, CDR1 MNHEY and CDR2 SMNVEV (reference sequence). V trimming: 6 bases; J trimming: 2 bases; junction bases outside the gene matches: 4. This CDR3 region has 14 residues. The PCR had 60 Vbeta and 13 Jbeta primers. The protocol was immunoSEQ multiplex PCR, while the TCRdb copy is restricted to in-frame clones and leaves out a portion. The sample lists approximately 100,000 clones, about 70% occurring once. Study results and caveats: A list of more than 150 TCR beta chains associated with cytomegalovirus was given.

This clone occurred a few times. Its antigen is unidentified. Sequenced input: PBMCs. This TCR was sampled from a middle-aged man in good health and CMV-seropositive. This rearrangement joins TRBV27 to TRBJ1-5; 7 nucleotides agree with TRBD1. The CDR3 sequence: CASSITGGNQPQHF. CDR3 bases: TGTGCCAGCAGCATAACAGGGGGCAATCAGCCCCAGCATTTT.